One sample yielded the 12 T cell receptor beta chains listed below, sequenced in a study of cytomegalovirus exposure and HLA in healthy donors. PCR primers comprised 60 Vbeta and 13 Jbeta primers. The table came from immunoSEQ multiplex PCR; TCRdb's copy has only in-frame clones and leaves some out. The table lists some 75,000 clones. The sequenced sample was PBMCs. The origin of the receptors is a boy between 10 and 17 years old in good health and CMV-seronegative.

CDR3 residues: CASSAGQGDYYEQYF. Here the CDR3 DNA reads TGTGCCAGCAGCGCCGGACAGGGGGACTACTACGAGCAGTACTTC. The V call is TRBV9, the J call TRBJ2-7, with 10 bases aligning to TRBD1. CDR1 is SGDLS and CDR2 is YYNGEE in the germline V gene. V was clipped by 3 bases and J by 3 bases; unmatched bases: 6. This CDR3 is built from 15 residues.

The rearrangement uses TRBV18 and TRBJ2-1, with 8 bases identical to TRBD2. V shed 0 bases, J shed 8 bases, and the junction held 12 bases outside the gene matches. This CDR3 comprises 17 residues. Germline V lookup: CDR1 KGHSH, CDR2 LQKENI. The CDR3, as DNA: TGTGCCAGCTCACCACCTCTGGGCGGGGGGCCCTCCTATGAGCAGTTCTTC. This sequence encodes CASSPPLGGGPSYEQFF.

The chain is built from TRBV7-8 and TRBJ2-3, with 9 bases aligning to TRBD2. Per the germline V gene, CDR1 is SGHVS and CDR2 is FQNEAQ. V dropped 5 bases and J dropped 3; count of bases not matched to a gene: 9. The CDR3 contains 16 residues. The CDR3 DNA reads TGTGCCAGCAGCCATAGCGGGAGAGCATCTACAGATACGCAGTATTTT. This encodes CASSHSGRASTDTQYF.

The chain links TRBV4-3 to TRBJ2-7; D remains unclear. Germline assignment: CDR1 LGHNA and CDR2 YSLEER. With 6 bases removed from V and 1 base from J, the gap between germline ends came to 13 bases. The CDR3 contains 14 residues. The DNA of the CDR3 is TGCGCCAGCAGTCTCGACTTCGGTTCCTACGAGCAGTACTTC. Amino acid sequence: CASSLDFGSYEQYF.

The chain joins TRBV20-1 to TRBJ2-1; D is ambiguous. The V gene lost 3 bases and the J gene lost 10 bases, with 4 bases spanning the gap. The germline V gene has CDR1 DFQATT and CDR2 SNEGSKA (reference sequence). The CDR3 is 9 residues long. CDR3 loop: CSASEEQFF. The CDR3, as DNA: TGCAGTGCTAGTGAGGAGCAGTTCTTC.

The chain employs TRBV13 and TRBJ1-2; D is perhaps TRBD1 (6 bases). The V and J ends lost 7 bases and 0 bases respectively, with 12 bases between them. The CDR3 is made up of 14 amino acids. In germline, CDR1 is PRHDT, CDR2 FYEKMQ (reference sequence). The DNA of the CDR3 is TGTGCCAGCACCACGGACAGAACTAACTATGGCTACACCTTC. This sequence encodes CASTTDRTNYGYTF.

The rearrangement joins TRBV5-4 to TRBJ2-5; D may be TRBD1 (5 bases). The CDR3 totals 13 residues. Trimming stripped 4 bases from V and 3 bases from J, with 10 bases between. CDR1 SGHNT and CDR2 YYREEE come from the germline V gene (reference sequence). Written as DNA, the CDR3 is TGTGCCAGCAGCGATCCAGGGAAAGAGACCCAGTACTTC. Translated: CASSDPGKETQYF.

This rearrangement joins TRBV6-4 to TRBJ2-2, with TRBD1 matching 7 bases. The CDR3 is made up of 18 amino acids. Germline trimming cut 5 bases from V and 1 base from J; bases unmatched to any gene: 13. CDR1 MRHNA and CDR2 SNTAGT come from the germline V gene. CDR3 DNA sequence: TGTGCCAGCAGTCGTAGTCCCCCTGGACAGGAGAACACCGGGGAGCTGTTTTTT. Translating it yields CASSRSPPGQENTGELFF.

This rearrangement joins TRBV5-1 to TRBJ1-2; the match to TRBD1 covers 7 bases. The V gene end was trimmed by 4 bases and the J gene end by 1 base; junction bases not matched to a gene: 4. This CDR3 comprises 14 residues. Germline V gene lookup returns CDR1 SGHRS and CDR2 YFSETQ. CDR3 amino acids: CASSHDRVNYGYTF. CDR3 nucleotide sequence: TGCGCCAGCAGCCATGACAGGGTTAACTATGGCTACACCTTC.

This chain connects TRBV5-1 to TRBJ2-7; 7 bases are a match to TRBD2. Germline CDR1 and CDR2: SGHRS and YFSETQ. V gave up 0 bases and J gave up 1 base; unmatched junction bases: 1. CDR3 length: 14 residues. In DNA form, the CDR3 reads TGCGCCAGCAGCTTGGAGCGGGGATCCTACGAGCAGTACTTC. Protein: CASSLERGSYEQYF.

In DNA form, the CDR3 reads TGTGCCACCGGGACAGTGAGAAACACCATATATTTT. Protein sequence: CATGTVRNTIYF. The V gene is TRBV7-2, the J gene TRBJ1-3, with 7 bases fitting TRBD1. The CDR3 is 12 amino acids. The junction had 5 bases not matched to a gene; V was cut back by 10 bases and J by 5 bases. Looked up from germline, CDR1 is SGHTA and CDR2 is FQGNSA.

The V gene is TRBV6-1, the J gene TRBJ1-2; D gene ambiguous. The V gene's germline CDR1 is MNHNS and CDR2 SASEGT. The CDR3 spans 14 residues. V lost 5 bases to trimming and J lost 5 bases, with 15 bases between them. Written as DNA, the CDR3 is TGTGCCAGCAGTCCCCCAGATAGCATTTATGGCTACACCTTC. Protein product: CASSPPDSIYGYTF.